The 8 T cell receptor beta chains in this list originate from one sample, sequenced in a study of blood T cells in healthy people across ages. A sample-barcoded 5' primer and a J-beta primer mix were used in a second PCR of roughly 7 to 11 cycles. TCRdb called the 5' RACE reads again in MiXCR, with one record for every CDR3 protein. Among about 1.6 million distinct CDR3 sequences listed, almost 35% were seen once. Input material: blood. The receptors come from a woman younger than 45 in good health.

The chain uses TRBV12-3 or TRBV12-4 and TRBJ2-7; a weak D match, TRBD2 (6 bases). V was trimmed by 3 bases and J by 0 bases, leaving 18 bases between them. This CDR3 has 17 residues. This CDR3 is CASSFSAGMEGSYEQYF. CDR3 nucleotide sequence: TGTGCCAGCAGTTTTTCTGCAGGGATGGAGGGCTCCTACGAGCAGTACTTC.

The V and J genes are TRBV20-1 and TRBJ2-3, with D tentatively TRBD1 (6 bases). Germline lookup yields CDR1 DFQATT and CDR2 SNEGSKA (reference sequence). With 5 bases removed from V and 1 base from J, the gap between germline ends came to 19 bases. This CDR3 has 16 residues. The CDR3 spells CSARATYRAGTDTQYF. Written as DNA, the CDR3 is TGCAGTGCTCGAGCGACGTACAGGGCGGGCACAGATACGCAGTATTTT.

J is TRBJ1-4 and V is TRBV27; 7 positions agree with TRBD1. The CDR3 consists of 14 residues. Per germline, CDR1 MNHEY and CDR2 SMNVEV (reference sequence). Trimming took 6 bases from V and 7 from J; bases not matched to a gene: 8. The chain's CDR3 is CASRRQGVSEKLFF. The CDR3 region has the DNA TGTGCCAGCAGACGCCAGGGGGTTAGTGAAAAACTGTTTTTT.

There are a few counts of this clonotype. This rearrangement joins TRBV9 to TRBJ2-1, with D perhaps TRBD1 or TRBD2 (5 bases each). Germline assignment: CDR1 SGDLS and CDR2 YYNGEE. There are 15 residues in the CDR3. Trimming removed 2 bases from V and 9 bases from J, with 18 bases in between. CDR3 sequence (DNA): TGTGCCAGCAGCGTTTATACCGGTGGGGCGGGTGAGCAGTTCTTC. This sequence encodes CASSVYTGGAGEQFF.

This clonotype has ten or more counts. The gene calls are TRBV6-5 and TRBJ2-7, with 9 bases identical to TRBD1. The CDR3 length is 13 residues. With V trimmed by 6 bases and J by 5 bases, 5 bases remained unmatched. Germline assignment: CDR1 MNHEY and CDR2 SVGAGI. The CDR3, as DNA: TGTGCCAGCAGCGCCGGACAGGGGAACGAGCAGTACTTC. Protein sequence: CASSAGQGNEQYF.

This clonotype was detected ten times or more. This rearrangement joins TRBV29-1 to TRBJ2-3, with D uncertain. The V and J ends lost 2 bases and 2 bases respectively, with 8 bases between them. The CDR3 covers 13 residues. Germline V gene data show CDR1 as SQVTM and CDR2 as ANQGSEA. The CDR3 nucleotides read TGCAGCGTTGAACCGCCAGCCACAGATACGCAGTATTTT. Protein: CSVEPPATDTQYF.

This clonotype was counted a few times. The chain recombines TRBV27 with TRBJ2-7; TRBD2 matches 10 bases. V shed 9 bases and J 7 bases; nucleotides not matched to a gene: 21. Germline lookup yields CDR1 MNHEY and CDR2 SMNVEV (reference sequence). The CDR3 runs 17 residues. The CDR3 DNA sequence: TGTGCCAGTACTGGGGCTAGCGGGAGTCCCAGGGGGGGTGAGCAGTACTTC. Translated: CASTGASGSPRGGEQYF.

This clonotype was detected only a few times. The chain has TRBV30 and TRBJ2-1; D unresolved. This CDR3 is 12 amino acids long. V was clipped by 1 base and J by 4 bases, with 5 bases between them. From germline, CDR1 is GTSNPN and CDR2 SVGIG (reference sequence). The CDR3 reads CAWSASYNEQFF. The DNA for the CDR3 is TGTGCCTGGAGTGCCTCATACAATGAGCAGTTCTTC. The full variable domain, in which reference TRBV30 and TRBJ2-1 provide the parts outside the CDR3, is SQTIHQWPATLVQPVGSPLSLECTVEGTSNPNLYWYRQAAGRGLQLLFYSVGIGQISSEVPQNLSASRPQDRQFILSSKKLLLSDSGFYLCAWSASYNEQFFGPGTRLTVL.